The 31 T cell receptor beta chains below all came from one sample that was sequenced in a study of shared clonotypes between healthy human individuals. The repertoire was sequenced with immunoSEQ multiplex PCR; TCRdb's copy has only in-frame clones and lacks some. The sample has millions of clones, over 90% seen once. Sequenced input: naive CD4+ T cells from PBMCs. The subset here: CD45RA+ positively selected. Receptors originate from a man aged 18 to 30 in good health. Some clones in this sample may be carry-over from other donors' samples.

This CDR3 reads CASSLAIAGGLYNEQFF. The DNA of the CDR3 is TGCGCCAGCAGCTTGGCCATAGCGGGAGGGCTATACAATGAGCAGTTCTTC. The chain joins TRBV5-1 to TRBJ2-1, with 11 bases that match TRBD2. With 0 bases clipped from V and 4 bases from J, the junction kept 6 bases outside the gene matches. This CDR3 has 17 residues. Germline V gives CDR1 SGHRS, CDR2 YFSETQ. Combining the CDR3 with reference TRBV5-1 and TRBJ2-1 gives the whole variable domain KAGVTQTPRYLIKTRGQQVTLSCSPISGHRSVSWYQQTPGQGLQFLFEYFSETQRNKGNFPGRFSGRQFSNSRSEMNVSTLELGDSALYLCASSLAIAGGLYNEQFFGPGTRLTVL.

In this sample, this clone turned up once. The chain couples TRBV5-6 to TRBJ2-2; 8 bases match TRBD1. CDR1 SGHDT and CDR2 YYEEEE come from the germline V gene. This CDR3 is built from 17 residues. V was pared by 0 bases and J by 3 bases, with 7 bases of the junction left unmatched. The DNA of the CDR3 is TGTGCCAGCAGCTTGGCCAGGGGGCACTTTCACACCGGGGAGCTGTTTTTT. Protein product: CASSLARGHFHTGELFF.

Remarks on this clone: This sample also contains other DNA sequences that code for the same CDR3. The chain is built from TRBV7-9 and TRBJ1-5; D might be TRBD1 (5 bases). Germline V gives CDR1 SEHNR, CDR2 FQNEAQ (reference sequence). The CDR3 is 13 residues long. V gave up 5 bases and J gave up 4 bases, with 9 bases separating them. CDR3 sequence (DNA): TGTGCCAGCAGCCGGGACGGGAATCAGCCCCAGCATTTT. Translation: CASSRDGNQPQHF.

In the case of this clone: This same CDR3 is encoded by further DNA sequences in the sample. The J gene is TRBJ1-1, the V gene TRBV6-5; perhaps TRBD1 as D (5 bases). Germline V lookup: CDR1 MNHEY, CDR2 SVGAGI. The CDR3 contains 13 residues. V lost 0 bases, J lost 5 bases, and 7 bases lay in between. The CDR3 spells CASSYSRETEAFF. As DNA, the CDR3 is TGTGCCAGCAGTTACTCCAGGGAAACTGAAGCTTTCTTT.

As concerns this clone: The same CDR3 can be traced to other DNA sequences in this sample. The chain is built from TRBV5-1 and TRBJ2-1; D remains unclear. The germline V gene encodes CDR1 SGHRS and CDR2 YFSETQ. The ends were cut back, 0 bases at V and 7 bases at J, with 8 bases in the middle. The CDR3 loop spans 13 amino acids. Here the CDR3 reads CASSLVPSNEQFF. Written as DNA, the CDR3 is TGCGCCAGCAGCTTGGTACCGTCGAATGAGCAGTTCTTC.

The V gene is TRBV5-1, the J gene TRBJ2-1; 11 positions agree with TRBD2. Unmatched junction bases numbered 7, after V lost 4 bases and J lost 1 base. CDR1 SGHRS and CDR2 YFSETQ come from the germline V gene. The CDR3 is 17 amino acids. DNA of the CDR3: TGCGCCAGCAGCGTGGGACTAGCGGCTTTATCCTACAATGAGCAGTTCTTC. It yields the protein CASSVGLAALSYNEQFF.

This clone appeared once. The chain recombines TRBV30 with TRBJ1-1, with D unclear. The CDR3 has 13 residues. V was clipped by 3 bases and J by 4 bases, with 12 bases between them. Germline CDR1 reads GTSNPN; CDR2 reads SVGIG (reference sequence). The CDR3 protein is CAWRKVRGTEAFF. CDR3 in DNA: TGTGCCTGGAGGAAGGTGAGAGGCACTGAAGCTTTCTTT.

This sequence joins TRBV10-2 and TRBJ2-5; D call uncertain. Between the trimmed V and J ends, which lost 5 bases and 2 bases, there was a span of 6 bases. The CDR3 covers 12 residues. Looked up from germline, CDR1 is WSHSY and CDR2 is SAAADI. CDR3 sequence reads: CASSWGQETQYF. The DNA for the CDR3 is TGCGCCAGCAGTTGGGGTCAAGAGACCCAGTACTTC.

The chain joins TRBV7-9 to TRBJ2-7, with 11 bases aligning to TRBD2. V was pared by 1 base and J by 5 bases, with 4 bases of the junction left unmatched. The CDR3 loop spans 15 amino acids. Germline loops: CDR1 SEHNR, CDR2 FQNEAQ (reference sequence). CDR3 sequence reads: CASSLVTSGSHEQYF. The DNA for the CDR3 is TGTGCCAGCAGCTTAGTCACTAGCGGGAGCCACGAGCAGTACTTC.

The chain joins TRBV25-1 to TRBJ1-2, with 7 nucleotides matching TRBD1. CDR1 is MGHDK, CDR2 SYGVNS, per germline. This CDR3 contains 12 residues. V lost 5 bases to trimming and J lost 8 bases; unmatched junction nucleotides: 5. CDR3 DNA: TGTGCCAGCAGTCTGACAGGGTGGGGCTACACCTTC. Translated: CASSLTGWGYTF.

The V and J genes are TRBV5-1 and TRBJ2-5, with D possibly being TRBD1 (6 bases). The CDR3 totals 16 residues. Germline CDR1 SGHRS, CDR2 YFSETQ. Trimming took off 2 bases at V and 4 bases at J, with 18 bases between the two ends. The CDR3 nucleotides read TGCGCCAGCAGCTTCACACTGTTCAGGGGCCGAGAGACCCAGTACTTC. Protein product: CASSFTLFRGRETQYF.

With respect to this clone: Germline and junction disagree at one end, which may indicate a read error. The rearrangement uses TRBV7-9 and TRBJ2-2; D might be TRBD2 (6 bases). This CDR3 has 15 residues. Germline CDR1 reads SEHNR; CDR2 reads FQNEAQ (reference sequence). CDR3 sequence: CASSFRAGNAGELFF. In DNA form, the CDR3 reads TGTGCCAGCAGCTTCAGGGCGGGGAACGCCGGGGAGCTGTTTTTT.

As concerns this clone: The same CDR3 is also encoded by other DNA sequences in this sample. The V and J genes are TRBV7-2 and TRBJ1-2; 7 bases map to TRBD1. The germline V gene encodes CDR1 SGHTA and CDR2 FQGNSA. This CDR3 is built from 13 residues. The V segment lost 5 bases and the J segment 2 bases; nucleotides outside the gene matches: 2. The CDR3 DNA is TGTGCCAGCAGCGCGGGACAGAACTATGGCTACACCTTC. It is translated as CASSAGQNYGYTF.

This chain connects TRBV5-4 to TRBJ2-3; 9 bases align to TRBD2. Germline V lookup: CDR1 SGHNT, CDR2 YYREEE (reference sequence). After removal of 3 bases from V and 4 bases from J, the junction contained 3 bases not matched to a gene. The CDR3 is 14 residues long. This chain's CDR3 is CASSSAGGPDTQYF. CDR3 DNA sequence: TGTGCCAGCAGCTCAGCGGGAGGCCCAGATACGCAGTATTTT.

V gene TRBV6-1 combines with J gene TRBJ2-1; 11 bases agree with TRBD2. Germline V gene sequence: CDR1 MNHNS, CDR2 SASEGT. The CDR3 loop spans 14 amino acids. The junction had 6 bases not matched to a gene; V was cut back by 6 bases and J by 8 bases. The CDR3 coding sequence is TGTGCCAGCAGGCCGGGACTAGCGGTAGATGAGCAGTTCTTC. It yields the protein CASRPGLAVDEQFF.

The genes are TRBV4-1 and TRBJ2-3; maybe TRBD2 (6 bases). V was trimmed by 2 bases and J by 4 bases, leaving 10 bases between them. CDR1 is MGHRA and CDR2 is YSYEKL in the germline V gene. This CDR3 has 14 residues. The CDR3 loop reads CASSQLWRADTQYF. DNA of the CDR3: TGCGCCAGCAGCCAACTCTGGAGGGCAGATACGCAGTATTTT.

This sequence joins TRBV9 and TRBJ2-1; TRBD2 matches 15 bases. CDR1 SGDLS and CDR2 YYNGEE come from the germline V gene. The CDR3 extends over 14 amino acids. V lost 4 bases to trimming and J lost 10 bases; unmatched junction nucleotides: 3. CDR3 nucleotides: TGTGCCAGCAGCTCGGGACTAGCGGGAGGCGAGCAGTTCTTC. Amino acids: CASSSGLAGGEQFF. Full variable domain (missing parts from reference TRBV9 and TRBJ2-1): DSGVTQTPKHLITATGQRVTLRCSPRSGDLSVYWYQQSLDQGLQFLIQYYNGEERAKGNILERFSAQQFPDLHSELNLSSLELGDSALYFCASSSGLAGGEQFFGPGTRLTVL.

To note about this clone: A much larger clone differs from this one at a single base, so this may be a read error. The sample contains more than one DNA sequence encoding this CDR3. V and J are TRBV28 and TRBJ1-1, with D unresolved. This CDR3 is built from 13 residues. CDR1 is MDHEN and CDR2 is SYDVKM in the germline V gene. With 2 bases removed from V and 1 base from J, the gap between germline ends came to 5 bases. The DNA for the CDR3 is TGTGCCAGCAGTTTAGACGGGAACACTGAAGCTTTCTTT. This gives the protein CASSLDGNTEAFF.

This chain uses TRBV7-9 with TRBJ2-5, with D possibly TRBD1 on 6 matching bases. V was cut by 4 bases and J by 4 bases, with 16 bases left in between. The CDR3 consists of 15 residues. Germline CDR1 reads SEHNR; CDR2 reads FQNEAQ (reference sequence). CDR3 nucleotides: TGTGCCAGCAGCTCGCGGACCAGGGGTGGAGAGACCCAGTACTTC. Its translation is CASSSRTRGGETQYF. Drawing the rest from reference TRBV7-9 and TRBJ2-5, the complete variable domain is DTGVSQNPRHKITKRGQNVTFRCDPISEHNRLYWYRQTLGQGPEFLTYFQNEAQLEKSRLLSDRFSAERPKGSFSTLEIQRTEQGDSAMYLCASSSRTRGGETQYFGPGTRLLVL.

CDR3 DNA sequence: TGTGCCAGCAGTCCCCCTCGGACAGGGTCGCGTGGCTACACCTTC. It yields the protein CASSPPRTGSRGYTF. This chain uses TRBV28 with TRBJ1-2; TRBD1 matches 8 bases. Trimming removed 5 bases from V and 7 bases from J; junction bases left unmatched: 12. This CDR3 spans 15 amino acids. Germline V gives CDR1 MDHEN, CDR2 SYDVKM.

V and J are TRBV10-2 and TRBJ1-1; perhaps TRBD1 as D (5 bases). The CDR3 contains 16 residues. Germline CDR1 WSHSY, CDR2 SAAADI. V was cut by 7 bases and J by 0 bases, with 18 bases left in between. This CDR3 reads CASMGESRPMNTEAFF. CDR3 nucleotide sequence: TGCGCCAGCATGGGGGAAAGCAGGCCGATGAACACTGAAGCTTTCTTT.

V is TRBV18 and J is TRBJ1-5, with D possibly being TRBD1 (5 bases). The ends were cut back, 4 bases at V and 5 bases at J, with 9 bases in the middle. Per the germline V gene, CDR1 is KGHSH and CDR2 is LQKENI. The CDR3 has 13 amino acids. This CDR3 is CASSRIGDQPQHF. DNA for the CDR3: TGTGCCAGCTCACGGATAGGGGATCAGCCCCAGCATTTT.

The chain carries TRBV18 and TRBJ1-1; 9 bases are shared with TRBD1. Per the germline V gene, CDR1 is KGHSH and CDR2 is LQKENI. There are 15 residues in the CDR3. Trimming at V came to 5 bases and at J to 0 bases, leaving 4 bases not matched to a gene. The CDR3 nucleotides read TGTGCCAGCTCAGAGGGACAGGGCATGAACACTGAAGCTTTCTTT. As protein: CASSEGQGMNTEAFF.

This chain links TRBV25-1 with TRBJ2-7, with a possible D match to TRBD1 (6 bases). With 4 bases removed from V and 3 bases from J, the gap between germline ends came to 13 bases. CDR3 length equals 14 residues. Germline-derived CDR1 and CDR2 are MGHDK and SYGVNS. This CDR3 is CASSGGTTSYEQYF. In DNA form, the CDR3 reads TGTGCCAGCAGTGGAGGGACAACAAGCTACGAGCAGTACTTC.

The V call is TRBV14, the J call TRBJ1-1; D remains ambiguous. Germline CDR1 and CDR2: SGHDN and FVKESK. The CDR3 is made up of 15 amino acids. The ends were cut back, 4 bases at V and 0 bases at J, with 12 bases in the middle. CDR3 in DNA: TGTGCCAGCAGCCCGCCCTGGACGGTGAACACTGAAGCTTTCTTT. Protein sequence: CASSPPWTVNTEAFF.

V gene TRBV28 combines with J gene TRBJ2-3; 9 bases line up with TRBD2. Germline CDR1 MDHEN, CDR2 SYDVKM. The CDR3 length is 15 residues. The J segment lost 4 bases and the V segment lost 7 bases, leaving 9 bases of the junction unmatched. CDR3 DNA sequence: TGTGCCAGCAAGGGTGGCGGGAGGGCCCCAGATACGCAGTATTTT. Residues: CASKGGGRAPDTQYF.

The chain joins TRBV29-1 to TRBJ2-5, with 7 bases that match TRBD2. The CDR3 length is 15 residues. Germline values: CDR1 SQVTM, CDR2 ANQGSEA. The ends lost 6 bases at V and 7 bases at J; junction bases unmatched: 17. CDR3 sequence reads: CSVPPSGELGGTQYF. DNA for the CDR3: TGCAGCGTCCCACCAAGCGGGGAACTCGGGGGGACCCAGTACTTC.

V is TRBV28 and J is TRBJ2-3; 9 nucleotides line up with TRBD1. In germline, CDR1 is MDHEN, CDR2 SYDVKM. After removal of 5 bases from V and 4 bases from J, the junction contained 4 bases not matched to a gene. The CDR3 loop spans 14 amino acids. DNA for the CDR3: TGTGCCAGCAGTACGGGACAGGGTCCAGATACGCAGTATTTT. This codes for CASSTGQGPDTQYF.

This clone was seen once. The J gene is TRBJ2-3, the V gene TRBV7-3; 16 nucleotides agree with TRBD2. With 5 bases clipped from V and 3 bases from J, the junction kept 14 bases outside the gene matches. Germline CDR1 reads SGHTA; CDR2 reads FQGTGA. The length of the CDR3 is 20 residues. This CDR3 is CASSQTGTSGRAWGTDTQYF. DNA for the CDR3: TGTGCCAGCAGCCAAACCGGGACTAGCGGGAGGGCCTGGGGGACAGATACGCAGTATTTT.

This clone occurred a few times. The rearrangement uses TRBV28 and TRBJ2-7; the match to TRBD1 covers 9 bases. V lost 7 bases, J lost 6 bases, and 7 bases stayed unmatched. Germline CDR1 is MDHEN and CDR2 is SYDVKM. This CDR3 comprises 13 residues. DNA for the CDR3: TGTGCCAGCACGACAGGGGGTCCGCCCGAGCAGTACTTC. It is translated as CASTTGGPPEQYF.

This sequence joins TRBV7-2 and TRBJ2-7; 15 bases match TRBD2. V gave up 1 base and J gave up 3 bases; unmatched junction bases: 4. CDR1 is SGHTA and CDR2 is FQGNSA in the germline V gene. The CDR3 loop spans 17 amino acids. CDR3 coding DNA: TGTGCCAGCAGCTTAGGGACTAGCGGGAGGGCCAACTACGAGCAGTACTTC. The encoded protein is CASSLGTSGRANYEQYF.